What follows is one T cell receptor (beta chain) and its context. Some clones are missing from TCRdb's copy, which holds only in-frame ones; the method was immunoSEQ multiplex PCR. The sample includes tens of thousands of clones, 75% to 90% of them seen just once. This CDR3 comprises 14 residues. Trimming left V 5 bases short and J 6 bases short, with 13 bases between. The V gene's germline CDR1 is SGHAT and CDR2 FQNNGV. This entry belongs to a study of OX40 agonist ivuxolimab in advanced cancers. On the study more broadly: Cancers in dose escalation were hepatocellular, melanoma, renal cell and head and neck.

The chain carries TRBV11-2 and TRBJ2-2; tentative D call: TRBD2 (6 bases). Sequenced material: CD4+ or CD8+ T cells sorted from blood, taken in a trial of the OX40 agonist ivuxolimab. The clonotype was recovered from an adult with an advanced solid tumor such as melanoma, head and neck, liver or kidney cancer. The CDR3 sequence is CASSPGTAPGELFF. CDR3 DNA sequence: TGTGCCAGCAGCCCCGGGACTGCCCCCGGGGAGCTGTTTTTT.